This T cell receptor beta chain was sequenced for a study of T cell changes during pregnancy in multiple sclerosis. Assay used: immunoSEQ multiplex PCR; TCRdb lists only in-frame clones, some missing. The repertoire holds around 73,000 clones, with roughly 92% as singletons. The TCR was taken from a female donor in good health, enrolled as a control in a pregnancy study. Sequences were derived from peripheral blood, sampled in the third trimester of pregnancy.

This CDR3 is CASSSGLAVYNEQFF. The CDR3 bases are TGTGCCAGCAGCTCGGGACTAGCGGTATACAATGAGCAGTTCTTC. The V call is TRBV7-3, the J call TRBJ2-1, with TRBD2 matching over 11 bases. CDR3 length: 15 residues. Germline trimming cut 4 bases from V and 4 bases from J; bases unmatched to any gene: 3. The germline V gene encodes CDR1 SGHTA and CDR2 FQGTGA.